These T cell receptor beta chains were read from a single sample in a study of blood T cell repertoires in COVID-19. The protocol was immunoSEQ multiplex PCR, while the TCRdb copy is restricted to in-frame clones and leaves out a portion. Among around 500,000 clones listed, over 75% were seen once. Material for sequencing was peripheral blood. The receptors were sampled from a human donor in a cohort sampled during active COVID-19. CDR3s include the opening cysteine and the closing phenylalanine or tryptophan. Each record gives: V gene, clone size, J gene, D gene, CDR3 protein, CDR3 DNA. The D gene is left open where the match is weak. Clone size is stated in some rows and not others, as once, few, many or a class when expanded.

>TRBV24-1|.|TRBJ2-1|TRBD2
CATSGRTGGINEQFF
TGTGCCACCAGCGGGAGAACGGGGGGGATTAATGAGCAGTTCTTC
>TRBV7-7|.|TRBJ2-2|TRBD1
CASSSGTGATGELFF
TGTGCTAGCAGCTCAGGGACAGGGGCGACCGGGGAGCTGTTTTTT
>TRBV6-2/TRBV6-3|few|TRBJ2-5|TRBD1
CASSSQGQGAQYF
TGTGCCAGCAGCAGCCAAGGACAGGGGGCCCAGTACTTC
>TRBV19|.|TRBJ1-2|TRBD1
CASSIIEGANYGYTF
TGTGCCAGTAGTATAATCGAGGGGGCGAACTATGGCTACACCTTC
>TRBV5-4|.|TRBJ2-7|TRBD2
CASSLEGLAGGGEQYF
TGTGCCAGCAGCTTGGAGGGACTAGCGGGAGGAGGTGAGCAGTACTTC
>TRBV7-9|once|TRBJ2-3|TRBD2
CASSARLAGVQDTQYF
TGTGCCAGCAGCGCGAGACTAGCGGGAGTTCAAGATACGCAGTATTTT
>TRBV6-5|.|TRBJ2-3|.
CASRDSRADTQYF
TGTGCCAGCAGAGATAGTCGCGCAGATACGCAGTATTTT
>TRBV6-5|.|TRBJ1-2|.
CASNNRARGGYTF
TGTGCCAGCAATAACCGGGCCCGGGGAGGCTACACCTTC
>TRBV7-3|few|TRBJ2-3|TRBD1
CASSSNTGDTQYF
TGTGCCAGCAGCTCAAACACAGGGGACACGCAGTATTTT
>TRBV6-1|.|TRBJ1-5|.
CASSEARPTERQPQHF
TGTGCCAGCAGTGAAGCGCGGCCGACAGAGAGGCAGCCCCAGCATTTT
>TRBV18|.|TRBJ2-3|TRBD2
CASSPGLATDTQYF
TGTGCCAGCTCACCGGGACTAGCGACAGATACGCAGTATTTT